A single sample gave rise to the 9 T cell receptor beta chains below, sequenced in a study of T cells expressing NK-cell markers. After re-calling the 5' RACE reads, TCRdb lists one entry per CDR3 protein, DNA absent. This sample's table has fewer than 400,000 distinct CDR3 sequences. Sequencing was carried out using blood T cells: a sorted CD56 or NKG2C T cell subset, CD4+ or CD8+ T cells, or bulk PBMC T cells (not recorded which). The source is a woman aged 45-65 years in good health.

This chain links TRBV7-9 with TRBJ2-2. Germline lookup yields CDR1 SEHNR and CDR2 FQNEAQ (reference sequence). This CDR3 comprises 15 residues. The CDR3 region is CASSPQILGPGELFF.

The genes are TRBV5-5 and TRBJ1-5. The CDR3 has 15 amino acids. CDR1 and CDR2 (germline): SGHKS, YYEKEE (reference sequence). The CDR3: CASSFDSYSNQPQHF.

This chain uses TRBV3-1 with TRBJ1-2; the D call of TRBD1 rests on TCRdb alone, since no DNA is present to check it. The germline V gene has CDR1 LGHDT and CDR2 YNNKEL (reference sequence). This CDR3 is 15 amino acids long. CDR3 loop: CASSQDIDPFGGYTF.

The rearrangement uses TRBV7-9 and TRBJ1-1. There are 14 residues in the CDR3. Germline-derived CDR1 and CDR2 are SEHNR and FQNEAQ (reference sequence). CDR3 region: CASSLSGIRTEAFF.

This chain links TRBV29-1 with TRBJ2-3; TCRdb's D call, TRBD2, is unchecked because there is no DNA. Looked up from germline, CDR1 is SQVTM and CDR2 is ANQGSEA. The CDR3 spans 14 residues. Here the CDR3 reads CSVMLAGVGDTQYF.

J is TRBJ2-7 and V is TRBV7-9; TCRdb's assignment of TRBD2 cannot be checked, as there is no DNA. The CDR3 has 13 amino acids. Germline-derived CDR1 and CDR2 are SEHNR and FQNEAQ (reference sequence). This chain's CDR3 is CASSLLVDPEQYF.

V and J are TRBV20-1 and TRBJ2-1; TCRdb's assignment of TRBD1 cannot be checked, as there is no DNA. The CDR3 contains 13 residues. Germline CDR1 reads DFQATT; CDR2 reads SNEGSKA (reference sequence). The CDR3: CSARAGGAYEQFF.

The chain employs TRBV4-1 and TRBJ2-1; the D call of TRBD2 rests on TCRdb alone, since no DNA is present to check it. Germline CDR1 reads MGHRA; CDR2 reads YSYEKL. CDR3 length: 17 amino acids. The CDR3: CASSQNIAGTSYNEQFF.

The chain recombines TRBV7-9 with TRBJ2-1; TCRdb lists TRBD1, though no DNA is available to test this call. This CDR3 has 16 residues. Germline V gene sequence: CDR1 SEHNR, CDR2 FQNEAQ (reference sequence). CDR3 loop: CASEPPRTGSYNEQFF.